This T cell receptor beta chain comes out of a study of identical twins' blood T cells. This clonotype has just a few counts. Both ends of each TCR cDNA library bore sample-specific barcodes. TCRdb itself ran the 5' RACE reads through MiXCR, one entry per CDR3 protein. In the table there are hundreds of thousands of distinct CDR3 sequences, roughly 28% of which are singletons. Trimming cost V 0 bases and J 2 bases, with 10 bases left between them. CDR1 and CDR2 (germline): LGHNA, YSLEER. The CDR3 covers 15 residues. The chain recombines TRBV4-3 with TRBJ1-1; D not certain. The sequenced sample was PBMCs. This sequence originates from a woman between 18 and 55 years old in good health. The CDR3 nucleotides read TGCGCCAGCAGCCAAGATATACAGAGAAACACTGAAGCTTTCTTT. This codes for CASSQDIQRNTEAFF.